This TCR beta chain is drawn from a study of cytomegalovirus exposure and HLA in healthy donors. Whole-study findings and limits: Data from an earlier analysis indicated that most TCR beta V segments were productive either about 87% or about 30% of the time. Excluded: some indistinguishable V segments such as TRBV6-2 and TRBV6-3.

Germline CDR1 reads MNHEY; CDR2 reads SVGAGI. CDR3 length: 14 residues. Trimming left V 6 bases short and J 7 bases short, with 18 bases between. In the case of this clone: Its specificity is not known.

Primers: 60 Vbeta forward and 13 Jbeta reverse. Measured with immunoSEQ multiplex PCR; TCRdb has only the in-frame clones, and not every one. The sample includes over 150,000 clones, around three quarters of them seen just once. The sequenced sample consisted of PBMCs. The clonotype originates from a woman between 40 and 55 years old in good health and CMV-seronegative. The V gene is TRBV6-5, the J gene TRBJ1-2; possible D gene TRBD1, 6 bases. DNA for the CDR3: TGTGCCAGCAGACCGACAGGATTTGAGGGTGGCTACACCTTC. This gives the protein CASRPTGFEGGYTF.